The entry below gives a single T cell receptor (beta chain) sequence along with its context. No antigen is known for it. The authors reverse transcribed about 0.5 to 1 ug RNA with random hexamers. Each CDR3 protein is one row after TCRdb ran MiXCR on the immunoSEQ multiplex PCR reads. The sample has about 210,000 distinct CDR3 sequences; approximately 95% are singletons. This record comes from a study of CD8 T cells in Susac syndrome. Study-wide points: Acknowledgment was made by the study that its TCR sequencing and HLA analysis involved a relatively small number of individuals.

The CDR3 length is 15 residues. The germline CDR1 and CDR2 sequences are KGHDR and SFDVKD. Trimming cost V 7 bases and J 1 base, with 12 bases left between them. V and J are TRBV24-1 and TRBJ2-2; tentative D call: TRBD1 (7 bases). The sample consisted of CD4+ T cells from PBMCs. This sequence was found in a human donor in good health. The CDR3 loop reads CATSNRGGNTGELFF. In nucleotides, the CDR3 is TGTGCCACCAGCAACAGGGGAGGGAACACCGGGGAGCTGTTTTTT.